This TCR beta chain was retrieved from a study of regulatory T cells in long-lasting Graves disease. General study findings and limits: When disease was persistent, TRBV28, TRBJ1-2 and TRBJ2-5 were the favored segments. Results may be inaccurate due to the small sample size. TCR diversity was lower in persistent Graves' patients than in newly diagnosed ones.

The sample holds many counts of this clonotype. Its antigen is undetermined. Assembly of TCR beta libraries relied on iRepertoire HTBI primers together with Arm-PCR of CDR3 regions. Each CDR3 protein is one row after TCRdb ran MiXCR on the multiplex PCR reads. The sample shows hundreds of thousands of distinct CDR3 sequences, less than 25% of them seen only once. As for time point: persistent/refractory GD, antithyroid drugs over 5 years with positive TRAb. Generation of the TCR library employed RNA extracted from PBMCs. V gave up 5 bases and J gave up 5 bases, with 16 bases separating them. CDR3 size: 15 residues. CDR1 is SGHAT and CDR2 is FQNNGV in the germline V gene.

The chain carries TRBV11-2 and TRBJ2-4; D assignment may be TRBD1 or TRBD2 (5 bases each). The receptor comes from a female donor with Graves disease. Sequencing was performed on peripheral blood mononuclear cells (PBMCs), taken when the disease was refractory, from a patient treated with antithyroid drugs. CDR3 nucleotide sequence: TGTGCCAGCAGCCAACGCTCGGGACCCGAAAACATTCAGTACTTC. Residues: CASSQRSGPENIQYF.